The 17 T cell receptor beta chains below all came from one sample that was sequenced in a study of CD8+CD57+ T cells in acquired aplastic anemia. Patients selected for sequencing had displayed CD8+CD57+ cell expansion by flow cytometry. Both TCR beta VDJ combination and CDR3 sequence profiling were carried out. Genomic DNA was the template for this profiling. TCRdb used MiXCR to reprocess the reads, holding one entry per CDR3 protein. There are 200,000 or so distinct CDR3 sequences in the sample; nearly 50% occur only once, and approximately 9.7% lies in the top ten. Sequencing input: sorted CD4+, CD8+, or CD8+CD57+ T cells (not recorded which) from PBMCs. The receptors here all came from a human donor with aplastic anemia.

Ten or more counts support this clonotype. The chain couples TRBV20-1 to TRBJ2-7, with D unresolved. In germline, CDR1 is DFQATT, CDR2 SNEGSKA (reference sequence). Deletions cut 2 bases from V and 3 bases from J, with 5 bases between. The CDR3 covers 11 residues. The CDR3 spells CSARLVYEQYF. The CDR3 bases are TGCAGTGCTAGACTAGTCTACGAGCAGTACTTC.

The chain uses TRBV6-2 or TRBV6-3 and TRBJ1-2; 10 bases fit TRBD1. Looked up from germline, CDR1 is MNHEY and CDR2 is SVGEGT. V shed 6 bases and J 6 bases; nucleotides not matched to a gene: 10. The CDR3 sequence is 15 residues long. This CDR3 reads CASRTPGQGPDGYTF. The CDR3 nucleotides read TGTGCCAGCAGAACACCGGGACAGGGGCCGGATGGCTACACCTTC.

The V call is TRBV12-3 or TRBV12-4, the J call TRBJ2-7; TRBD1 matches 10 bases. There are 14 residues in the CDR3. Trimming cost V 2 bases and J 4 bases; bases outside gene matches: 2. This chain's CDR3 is CASSLRDRGYEQYF. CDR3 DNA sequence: TGTGCCAGCAGTTTAAGGGACAGGGGATACGAGCAGTACTTC.

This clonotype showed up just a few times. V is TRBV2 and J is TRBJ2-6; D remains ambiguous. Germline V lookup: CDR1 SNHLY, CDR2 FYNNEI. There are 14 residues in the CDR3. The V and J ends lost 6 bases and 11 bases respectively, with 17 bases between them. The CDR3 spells CASSKISRSYVLTF. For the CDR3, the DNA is TGTGCCAGCAGCAAGATTAGCAGGTCCTACGTCCTGACTTTC.

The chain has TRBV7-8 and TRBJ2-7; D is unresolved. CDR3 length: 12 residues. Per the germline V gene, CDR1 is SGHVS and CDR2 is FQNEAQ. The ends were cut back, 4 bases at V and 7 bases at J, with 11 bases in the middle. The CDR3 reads CASSSPPQEQYF. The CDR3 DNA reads TGTGCCAGCAGCTCGCCCCCCCAGGAGCAGTACTTC.

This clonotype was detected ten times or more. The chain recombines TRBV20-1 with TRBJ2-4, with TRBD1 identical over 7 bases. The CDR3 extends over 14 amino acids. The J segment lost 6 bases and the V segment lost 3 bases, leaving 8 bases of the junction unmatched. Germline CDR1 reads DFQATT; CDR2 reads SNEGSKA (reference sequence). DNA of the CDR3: TGCAGTGCTAGCATGCGACAGGGAAGAAACATTCAGTACTTC. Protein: CSASMRQGRNIQYF.

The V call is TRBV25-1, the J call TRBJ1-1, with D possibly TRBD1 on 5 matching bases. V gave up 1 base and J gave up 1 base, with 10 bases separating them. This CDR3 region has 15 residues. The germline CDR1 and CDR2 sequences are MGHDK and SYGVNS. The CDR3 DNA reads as TGTGCCAGCAGTGAATTTGGGACCAAGAACACTGAAGCTTTCTTT. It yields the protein CASSEFGTKNTEAFF.

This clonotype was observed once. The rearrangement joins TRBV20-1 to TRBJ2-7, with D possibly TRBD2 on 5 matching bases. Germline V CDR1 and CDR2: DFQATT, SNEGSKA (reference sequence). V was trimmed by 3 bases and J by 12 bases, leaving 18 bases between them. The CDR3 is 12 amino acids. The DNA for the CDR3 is TGCAGTGCTAGCAGCCGGAGGATCAAACCGTACTTC. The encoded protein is CSASSRRIKPYF.

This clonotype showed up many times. The CDR3 region is CASGLVREGMRPYEQYF. Here the CDR3 DNA reads TGTGCTAGTGGTTTGGTACGTGAAGGGATGAGGCCCTACGAGCAGTACTTC. V usage is TRBV12-5 and J usage is TRBJ2-7; D is unresolved. Germline lookup yields CDR1 LGHNT and CDR2 FRNRAP. The CDR3 is 17 residues long. Trimming pared 0 bases from V and 2 bases from J, leaving 17 bases between.

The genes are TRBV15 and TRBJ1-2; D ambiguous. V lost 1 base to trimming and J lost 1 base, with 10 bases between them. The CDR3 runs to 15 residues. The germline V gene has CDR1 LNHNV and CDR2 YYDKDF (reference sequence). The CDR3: CATSRGRDRNYGYTF. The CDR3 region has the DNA TGTGCCACCAGCAGAGGCAGAGATCGTAACTATGGCTACACCTTC.

The CDR3 DNA follows: TGTGCCAGCAGGCCCCCGGGACAGGGGGCGACTGAAGCTTTCTTT. Its protein is CASRPPGQGATEAFF. This chain joins TRBV6-1 and TRBJ1-1; the match to TRBD1 covers 12 bases. With 6 bases clipped from V and 5 bases from J, the junction kept 7 bases outside the gene matches. Looked up from germline, CDR1 is MNHNS and CDR2 is SASEGT. The CDR3 contains 15 residues.

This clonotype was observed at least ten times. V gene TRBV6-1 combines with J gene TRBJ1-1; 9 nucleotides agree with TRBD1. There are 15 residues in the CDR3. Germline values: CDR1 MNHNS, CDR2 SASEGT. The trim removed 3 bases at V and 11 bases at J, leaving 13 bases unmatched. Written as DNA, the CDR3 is TGTGCCAGCAGTGATTCGGACAGGGGTAAGGTGGCGGCTTTCTTT. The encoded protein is CASSDSDRGKVAAFF.

The chain's CDR3 is CASSVVGTPNTEAFF. The CDR3 DNA is TGTGCCAGCAGCGTAGTGGGGACACCGAACACTGAAGCTTTCTTT. J is TRBJ1-1 and V is TRBV9; D possibly corresponds to TRBD1 (6 bases). V was cut by 0 bases and J by 1 base, with 10 bases left in between. Germline V gene data show CDR1 as SGDLS and CDR2 as YYNGEE. This CDR3 comprises 15 residues.

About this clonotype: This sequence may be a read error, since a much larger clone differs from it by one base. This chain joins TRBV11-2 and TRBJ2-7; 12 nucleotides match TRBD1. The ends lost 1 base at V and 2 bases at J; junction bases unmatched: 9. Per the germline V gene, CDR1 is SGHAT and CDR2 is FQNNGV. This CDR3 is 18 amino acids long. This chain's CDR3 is CASSLGPGQGAEAYEQYF. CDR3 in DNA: TGTGCCAGCAGCTTAGGTCCGGGACAGGGGGCGGAGGCCTACGAGCAGTACTTC.

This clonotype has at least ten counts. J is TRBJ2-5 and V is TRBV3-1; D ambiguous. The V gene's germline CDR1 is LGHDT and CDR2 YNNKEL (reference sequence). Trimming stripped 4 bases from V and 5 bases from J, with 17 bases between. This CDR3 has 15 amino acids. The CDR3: CASSPRGTDAETQYF. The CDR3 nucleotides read TGTGCCAGCAGCCCCCGCGGAACGGACGCTGAGACCCAGTACTTC.

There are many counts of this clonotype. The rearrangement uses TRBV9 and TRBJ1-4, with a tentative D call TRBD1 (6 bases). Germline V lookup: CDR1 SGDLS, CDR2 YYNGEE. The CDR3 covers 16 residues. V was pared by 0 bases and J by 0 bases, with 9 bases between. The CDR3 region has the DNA TGTGCCAGCAGCGTAGAGGGGGGAGCAACTAATGAAAAACTGTTTTTT. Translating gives CASSVEGGATNEKLFF.

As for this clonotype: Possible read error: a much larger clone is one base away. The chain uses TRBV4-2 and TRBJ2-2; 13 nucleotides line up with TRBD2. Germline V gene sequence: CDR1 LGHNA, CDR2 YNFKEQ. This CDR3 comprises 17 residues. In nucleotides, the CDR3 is TGTGCCAGCAACCCCGCTTTGACTAGCGGGAGGAGCGGGGAGCCGTTTTTT. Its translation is CASNPALTSGRSGEPFF.